These 31 T cell receptor beta chains share one sample of origin, sequenced in a study of cytomegalovirus exposure and HLA in healthy donors. The PCR was carried out with 60 Vbeta primers and 13 Jbeta primers. Generated by immunoSEQ multiplex PCR, the TCRdb table keeps only in-frame clones and is missing some. The top ten hold approximately 1.5% of the sample, which has fewer than 250,000 clones, roughly three quarters seen once. Material for sequencing was PBMCs. These receptors were taken from a woman aged 18-29 years in good health and CMV-seronegative.

The CDR3 DNA sequence: TGTGCCACCAGAGGGGGACAGAGAGGGGCCAACGTCCTGACTTTC. It codes for CATRGGQRGANVLTF. The rearrangement joins TRBV15 to TRBJ2-6; 7 positions match TRBD1. The germline gives CDR1 LNHNV, CDR2 YYDKDF (reference sequence). The trim removed 6 bases at V and 4 bases at J, leaving 6 bases unmatched. This CDR3 spans 15 amino acids. Complete variable domain (other parts from reference TRBV15 and TRBJ2-6): DAMVIQNPRYQVTQFGKPVTLSCSQTLNHNVMYWYQQKSSQAPKLLFHYYDKDFNNEADTPDNFQSRRPNTSFCFLDIRSPGLGDTAMYLCATRGGQRGANVLTFGAGSRLTVL.

This chain connects TRBV9 to TRBJ2-2; D unclear. This CDR3 is 15 amino acids long. The V gene's germline CDR1 is SGDLS and CDR2 YYNGEE. Trimming pared 2 bases from V and 3 bases from J, leaving 11 bases between. The CDR3 DNA reads TGTGCCAGCAGCGTTGGGCAGTACTACACCGGGGAGCTGTTTTTT. This gives the protein CASSVGQYYTGELFF.

V gene TRBV5-5 combines with J gene TRBJ1-6; tentative D call: TRBD1 (5 bases). The CDR3 extends over 14 amino acids. Germline V CDR1 and CDR2: SGHKS, YYEKEE (reference sequence). V was cut by 4 bases and J by 7 bases, with 12 bases left in between. The CDR3 region has the DNA TGTGCCAGCAGCCTGCCACCAGGGAATTCACCCCTCCACTTT. Residues: CASSLPPGNSPLHF.

This sequence joins TRBV5-5 and TRBJ2-7; TRBD2 agrees at 7 bases. Unmatched junction bases numbered 9, after V lost 3 bases and J lost 3 bases. This CDR3 is 15 amino acids long. Per germline, CDR1 SGHKS and CDR2 YYEKEE (reference sequence). The CDR3 spells CASSWAGAINYEQYF. The CDR3 DNA follows: TGTGCCAGCAGCTGGGCGGGAGCGATCAACTACGAGCAGTACTTC.

The chain couples TRBV5-4 to TRBJ2-2, with a tentative D call TRBD2 (6 bases). In germline, CDR1 is SGHNT, CDR2 YYREEE (reference sequence). V was trimmed by 0 bases and J by 3 bases, leaving 12 bases between them. The CDR3 totals 16 residues. This chain's CDR3 is CASSLAGREDTGELFF. CDR3 nucleotide sequence: TGTGCCAGCAGCTTGGCCGGGCGGGAAGACACCGGGGAGCTGTTTTTT.

CDR3 residues: CASFPGQANTEAFF. CDR3 in DNA: TGTGCCAGCTTTCCGGGACAGGCGAACACTGAAGCTTTCTTT. The V call is TRBV6-1, the J call TRBJ1-1; 8 nucleotides agree with TRBD1. The germline V gene has CDR1 MNHNS and CDR2 SASEGT. Trimming removed 8 bases from V and 1 base from J; junction bases left unmatched: 6. This CDR3 region has 14 residues.

This sequence joins TRBV5-1 and TRBJ2-7; 12 nucleotides line up with TRBD2. The V and J ends lost 4 bases and 3 bases, in that order; junction bases with no gene match: 20. CDR3 length equals 20 residues. CDR1 is SGHRS, CDR2 YFSETQ, per germline. In nucleotides, the CDR3 is TGCGCCAGCAGCAGCTACCCCCGACTAGCGGGAGCCCGGCGTGTCTACGAGCAGTACTTC. Protein product: CASSSYPRLAGARRVYEQYF.

The J gene is TRBJ1-6, the V gene TRBV27; 7 bases agree with TRBD1. CDR1 is MNHEY and CDR2 is SMNVEV in the germline V gene (reference sequence). The CDR3 runs to 18 residues. With V trimmed by 7 bases and J by 1 base, 13 bases remained unmatched. The CDR3 coding sequence is TGTGCCAGCACCCTAATCCCGACAGGGTTTTCCTATAATTCACCCCTCCACTTT. It encodes CASTLIPTGFSYNSPLHF.

CDR3 amino acids: CASSNRDIPSQPQHF. The CDR3 DNA reads as TGTGCCAGTAGTAACCGGGACATCCCTTCTCAGCCCCAGCATTTT. The chain uses TRBV19 and TRBJ1-5, with a possible D match to TRBD1 (6 bases). CDR1 is LNHDA and CDR2 is SQIVND in the germline V gene (reference sequence). V shed 4 bases and J shed 6 bases, with 16 bases lying between them. The CDR3 length is 15 residues.

The chain is built from TRBV25-1 and TRBJ2-2; 9 bases line up with TRBD1. The CDR3 is 15 amino acids. CDR1 and CDR2 (germline): MGHDK, SYGVNS. V shed 5 bases, J shed 3 bases, and the junction held 4 bases outside the gene matches. The CDR3 protein is CASSNRDRDTGELFF. As DNA, the CDR3 is TGTGCCAGCAGTAACCGGGACAGGGACACCGGGGAGCTGTTTTTT.

The rearrangement links TRBV5-1 to TRBJ2-3; 13 bases line up with TRBD2. The CDR3 is made up of 17 amino acids. Trimming took 4 bases from V and 0 from J; bases not matched to a gene: 5. Germline loops: CDR1 SGHRS, CDR2 YFSETQ. The CDR3 spells CASSPGLAGPSTDTQYF. In DNA, the CDR3 is TGCGCCAGCAGCCCGGGACTAGCGGGACCTAGCACAGATACGCAGTATTTT.

This chain joins TRBV11-3 and TRBJ2-2, with 9 nucleotides matching TRBD1. Germline V gene lookup returns CDR1 SGHNT and CDR2 YENEEA. V lost 2 bases to trimming and J lost 6 bases; unmatched junction nucleotides: 4. CDR3 size: 15 residues. The CDR3 loop is CASSLSGTGPGELFF. The CDR3 coding sequence is TGTGCCAGCAGCTTATCCGGGACAGGGCCCGGGGAGCTGTTTTTT. Looking up the rest from reference TRBV11-3 and TRBJ2-2 gives the full variable domain: EAGVVQSPRYKIIEKKQPVAFWCNPISGHNTLYWYLQNLGQGPELLIRYENEEAVDDSQLPKDRFSAERLKGVDSTLKIQPAELGDSAVYLCASSLSGTGPGELFFGEGSRLTVL.

The V and J genes are TRBV4-1 and TRBJ2-5, with D tentatively TRBD2 (5 bases). The germline CDR1 and CDR2 sequences are MGHRA and YSYEKL. V lost 0 bases and J 5 bases, leaving 10 bases between the germline ends. The CDR3 runs 14 residues. Here the CDR3 DNA reads TGCGCCAGCAGCCAAGACGGGGTGTGGGAGACCCAGTACTTC. The encoded protein is CASSQDGVWETQYF.

V usage is TRBV9 and J usage is TRBJ1-5; 9 bases align to TRBD1. Trimming cost V 4 bases and J 6 bases; bases outside gene matches: 8. CDR3 length equals 15 residues. The germline V gene encodes CDR1 SGDLS and CDR2 YYNGEE. CDR3 sequence reads: CASSTGQGQGQPQHF. The CDR3 DNA reads as TGTGCCAGCAGCACCGGACAGGGACAGGGTCAGCCCCAGCATTTT.

CDR3 bases: TGTGCTAGTGGTTTGGCAGGACAGGGCCAAGAGACCCAGTACTTC. Residues: CASGLAGQGQETQYF. The chain is built from TRBV12-5 and TRBJ2-5, with 8 bases identical to TRBD1. V was pared by 1 base and J by 1 base, with 2 bases of the junction left unmatched. From germline, CDR1 is LGHNT and CDR2 FRNRAP. The CDR3 loop spans 15 amino acids.

The CDR3, as DNA: TGTGCCAGCAGCCCCCGTGAACACGATGGCTACACCTTC. It translates to CASSPREHDGYTF. The V and J genes are TRBV11-1 and TRBJ1-2; no firm D call. Germline-derived CDR1 and CDR2 are SGHAT and FQDESV (reference sequence). The V end lost 5 bases, the J end lost 6 bases, and 13 bases lay between the germline ends. The CDR3 is 13 residues long.

V and J are TRBV6-1 and TRBJ1-1; 8 positions agree with TRBD1. Unmatched junction bases numbered 3, after V lost 2 bases and J lost 4 bases. The germline V gene encodes CDR1 MNHNS and CDR2 SASEGT. This CDR3 spans 14 amino acids. The CDR3 sequence is CASSEITGGTEAFF. As DNA, the CDR3 is TGTGCCAGCAGTGAAATAACAGGGGGCACTGAAGCTTTCTTT.

The chain recombines TRBV27 with TRBJ2-7, with no clear D. V dropped 7 bases and J dropped 2 bases, with 6 bases sitting between them. The CDR3 consists of 11 residues. Looked up from germline, CDR1 is MNHEY and CDR2 is SMNVEV (reference sequence). CDR3 DNA sequence: TGTGCCAGCATTCCCGCCTACGAGCAGTACTTC. It is translated as CASIPAYEQYF.

V gene TRBV6-4 combines with J gene TRBJ2-2, with 7 bases that match TRBD2. V gave up 7 bases and J gave up 3 bases; unmatched junction bases: 11. The CDR3 has 16 amino acids. Germline V gene lookup returns CDR1 MRHNA and CDR2 SNTAGT. The CDR3 is CASTHSAGADTGELFF. Here the CDR3 DNA reads TGTGCCAGCACCCACTCCGCGGGAGCGGACACCGGGGAGCTGTTTTTT.

J is TRBJ1-4 and V is TRBV11-2; 7 bases agree with TRBD1. The CDR3 is 15 amino acids. V gave up 5 bases and J gave up 8 bases; unmatched junction bases: 11. Germline CDR1 and CDR2: SGHAT and FQNNGV. The CDR3, as DNA: TGTGCCAGCAGCATACAGGCCAGGGGGTCGGAAAAACTGTTTTTT. This encodes CASSIQARGSEKLFF. Full variable domain (missing parts from reference TRBV11-2 and TRBJ1-4): EAGVAQSPRYKIIEKRQSVAFWCNPISGHATLYWYQQILGQGPKLLIQFQNNGVVDDSQLPKDRFSAERLKGVDSTLKIQPAKLEDSAVYLCASSIQARGSEKLFFGSGTQLSVL.

V usage is TRBV14 and J usage is TRBJ1-1, with 10 positions matching TRBD1. The CDR3 length is 15 residues. V was pared by 3 bases and J by 1 base, with 2 bases of the junction left unmatched. The germline CDR1 and CDR2 sequences are SGHDN and FVKESK. The CDR3 region is CASSQGQGRNTEAFF. Written as DNA, the CDR3 is TGTGCCAGCAGCCAGGGACAGGGGAGGAACACTGAAGCTTTCTTT.

The chain links TRBV6-5 to TRBJ1-1; perhaps TRBD1 as D (6 bases). Between the trimmed V and J ends, which lost 6 bases and 1 base, there was a span of 12 bases. Germline-derived CDR1 and CDR2 are MNHEY and SVGAGI. There are 14 residues in the CDR3. CDR3 residues: CASRARDKNTEAFF. CDR3 coding DNA: TGTGCCAGCAGGGCCCGGGACAAGAACACTGAAGCTTTCTTT.

The chain employs TRBV7-2 and TRBJ1-6; no firm D call. Germline V CDR1 and CDR2: SGHTA, FQGNSA. The CDR3 loop spans 12 amino acids. The V end was cut by 5 bases, the J end by 6 bases, with 5 bases between. CDR3: CASSVSNSPLHF. The CDR3 coding sequence is TGTGCCAGCAGCGTCAGTAATTCACCCCTCCACTTT. Full variable domain (missing parts from reference TRBV7-2 and TRBJ1-6): GAGVSQSPSNKVTEKGKDVELRCDPISGHTALYWYRQSLGQGLEFLIYFQGNSAPDKSGLPSDRFSAERTGGSVSTLTIQRTQQEDSAVYLCASSVSNSPLHFGNGTRLTVT.

The V and J genes are TRBV30 and TRBJ2-4; weak D call: TRBD1 (5 bases). The ends were cut back, 6 bases at V and 1 base at J, with 7 bases in the middle. The CDR3 contains 12 residues. The germline V gene encodes CDR1 GTSNPN and CDR2 SVGIG (reference sequence). The CDR3 reads CACRVAKNIQYF. The DNA of the CDR3 is TGTGCCTGCAGGGTGGCCAAAAACATTCAGTACTTC.

CDR3 bases: TGTGCCAGCAGTGAAGTCTGGGGAAGGGGAGAGACCCAGTACTTC. Translated, it gives CASSEVWGRGETQYF. The V call is TRBV6-1, the J call TRBJ2-5; TRBD1 might be the D (5 bases). Germline V CDR1 and CDR2: MNHNS, SASEGT. The CDR3 is made up of 15 amino acids. V lost 1 base to trimming and J lost 4 bases, with 13 bases between them.

V and J are TRBV5-1 and TRBJ2-3; 7 positions agree with TRBD2. Germline V gene data show CDR1 as SGHRS and CDR2 as YFSETQ. V lost 0 bases to trimming and J lost 2 bases; unmatched junction nucleotides: 6. The CDR3 contains 16 residues. The DNA of the CDR3 is TGCGCCAGCAGCTTGGTTGCGGGGGACCCCACAGATACGCAGTATTTT. Its translation: CASSLVAGDPTDTQYF.

This clone was seen a few times. The V and J genes are TRBV15 and TRBJ1-1; D is perhaps TRBD1 (5 bases). Trimming took off 3 bases at V and 3 bases at J, with 17 bases between the two ends. The CDR3 spans 16 residues. Germline CDR1 is LNHNV and CDR2 is YYDKDF (reference sequence). This chain's CDR3 is CATSRGSGGFHTEAFF. CDR3 nucleotides: TGTGCCACCAGCAGGGGAAGTGGGGGGTTCCACACTGAAGCTTTCTTT.

In this sample, this clone turned up once. V is TRBV7-6 and J is TRBJ2-7; D is perhaps TRBD2 (6 bases). This CDR3 region has 14 residues. With 5 bases removed from V and 6 bases from J, the gap between germline ends came to 17 bases. Germline V lookup: CDR1 SGHVS, CDR2 FNYEAQ. This CDR3 reads CASSAHMAEGEQYF. DNA of the CDR3: TGTGCCAGCAGCGCCCATATGGCGGAGGGCGAGCAGTACTTC.

This clone was seen a few times. The chain is built from TRBV7-9 and TRBJ1-3, with TRBD1 matching 7 bases. There are 15 residues in the CDR3. With V trimmed by 4 bases and J by 0 bases, 3 bases remained unmatched. CDR1 is SEHNR and CDR2 is FQNEAQ in the germline V gene (reference sequence). CDR3 region: CASSWGQLSGNTIYF. The CDR3 bases are TGTGCCAGCAGCTGGGGACAGCTCTCTGGAAACACCATATATTTT.

In its sample, this clone was seen a few times. The chain has TRBV4-3 and TRBJ2-5; the match to TRBD2 covers 8 bases. The end of the DNA fits TRBJ2-7 better, so the J call may be wrong. The germline CDR1 and CDR2 sequences are LGHNA and YSLEER. The CDR3 has 15 amino acids. CDR3 sequence (DNA): TGCGCCAGCAGCCAAGAAGCGGGAGTGGGCTACGAGCAGTACTTC. Amino acids: CASSQEAGVGYEQYF.

V is TRBV7-9 and J is TRBJ1-2; D not resolved. The ends were cut back, 1 base at V and 4 bases at J, with 4 bases in the middle. The germline V gene encodes CDR1 SEHNR and CDR2 FQNEAQ (reference sequence). The CDR3 is 12 residues long. The CDR3 region is CASSLDLYGYTF. CDR3 bases: TGTGCCAGCAGCTTAGATCTCTATGGCTACACCTTC. Based on the CDR3 plus reference TRBV7-9 and TRBJ1-2, the full variable domain is DTGVSQNPRHKITKRGQNVTFRCDPISEHNRLYWYRQTLGQGPEFLTYFQNEAQLEKSRLLSDRFSAERPKGSFSTLEIQRTEQGDSAMYLCASSLDLYGYTFGSGTRLTVV.